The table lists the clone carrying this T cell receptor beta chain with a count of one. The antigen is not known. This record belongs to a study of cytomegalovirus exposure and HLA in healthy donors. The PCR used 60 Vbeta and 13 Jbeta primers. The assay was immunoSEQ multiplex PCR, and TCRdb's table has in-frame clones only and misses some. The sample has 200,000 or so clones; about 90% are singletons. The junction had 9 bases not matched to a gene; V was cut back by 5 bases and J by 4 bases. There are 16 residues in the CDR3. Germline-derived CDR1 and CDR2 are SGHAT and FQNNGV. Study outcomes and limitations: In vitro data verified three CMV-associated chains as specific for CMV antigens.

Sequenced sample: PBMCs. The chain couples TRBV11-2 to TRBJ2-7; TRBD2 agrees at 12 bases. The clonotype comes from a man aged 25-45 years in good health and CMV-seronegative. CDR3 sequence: CASSTNGLAGMYEQYF. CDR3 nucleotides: TGTGCCAGCAGCACAAACGGACTAGCGGGAATGTACGAGCAGTACTTC.